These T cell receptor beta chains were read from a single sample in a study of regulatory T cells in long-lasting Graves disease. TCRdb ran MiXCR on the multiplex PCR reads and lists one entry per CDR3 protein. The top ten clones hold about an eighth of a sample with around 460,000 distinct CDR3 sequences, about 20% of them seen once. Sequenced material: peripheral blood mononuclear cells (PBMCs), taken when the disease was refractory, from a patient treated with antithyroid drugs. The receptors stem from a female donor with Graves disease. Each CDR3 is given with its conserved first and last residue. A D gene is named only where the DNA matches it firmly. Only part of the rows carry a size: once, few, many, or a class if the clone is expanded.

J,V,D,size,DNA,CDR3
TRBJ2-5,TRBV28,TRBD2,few,TGTGCCAGCAGCTGGGATGCTAGCGGGGGCCAAGAGACCCAGTACTTC,CASSWDASGGQETQYF
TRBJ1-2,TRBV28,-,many,TGTGCCAGCAGTTTTCCTTTGGGCAGTGGCTACACCTTC,CASSFPLGSGYTF
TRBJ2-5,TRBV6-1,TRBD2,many,TGTGCCAGCAGTCAAGCGCGACTAGCGGGGTCTAAGTGGACCCAGTACTTC,CASSQARLAGSKWTQYF
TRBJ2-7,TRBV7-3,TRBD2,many,TGTGCCAGCAGTGAAGGGGCGAGCGGGAGCCACTACGAGCAGTACTTC,CASSEGASGSHYEQYF
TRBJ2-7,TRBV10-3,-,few,TGTGCCATCAGTGGAGAGAGGACTGACACCAACGAGCAGTACTTC,CAISGERTDTNEQYF
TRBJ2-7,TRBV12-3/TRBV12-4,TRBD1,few,TGTGCCAGCAGTTTAGCGCTTCGGGACAGGGACGGGCAGTACTTC,CASSLALRDRDGQYF
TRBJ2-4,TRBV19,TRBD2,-,TGTGCCAGTAGTATAGGGACTAGCGGGAGAGCGACCAAAAACATTCAGTACTTC,CASSIGTSGRATKNIQYF
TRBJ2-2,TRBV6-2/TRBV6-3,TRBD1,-,TGTGCCAGCAGTGAAGGGACAGCTCCCACCGGGGAGCTGTTTTTT,CASSEGTAPTGELFF
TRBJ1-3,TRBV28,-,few,TGTGCCAGCAGTTTTCAATTTCGGTCCGGAAACACCATATATTTT,CASSFQFRSGNTIYF
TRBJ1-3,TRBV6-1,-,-,TGTGCCAGCATCAGAGCGCAGGGGATCGGCACCGCTGGAAACACCATATATTTT,CASIRAQGIGTAGNTIYF
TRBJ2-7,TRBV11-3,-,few,TGTGCCAGCAGCTTTGCCGGGACCCCCGGAGGTAACGAGCAGTACTTC,CASSFAGTPGGNEQYF